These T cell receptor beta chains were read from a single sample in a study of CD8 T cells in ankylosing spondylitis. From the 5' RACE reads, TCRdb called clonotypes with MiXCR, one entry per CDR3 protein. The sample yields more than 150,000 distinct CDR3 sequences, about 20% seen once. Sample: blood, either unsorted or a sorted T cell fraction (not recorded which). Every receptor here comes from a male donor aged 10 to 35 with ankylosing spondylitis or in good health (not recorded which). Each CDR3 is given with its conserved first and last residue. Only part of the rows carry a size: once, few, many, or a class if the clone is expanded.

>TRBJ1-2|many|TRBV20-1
CSARAISYGYTF
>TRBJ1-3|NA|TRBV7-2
CASSLMSPSSGNTIYF
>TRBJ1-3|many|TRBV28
CASSLYGVTRNTIYF
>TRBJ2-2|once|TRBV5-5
CASSRTPDGELFF
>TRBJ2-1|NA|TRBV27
CASRLAGDHYNEQFF
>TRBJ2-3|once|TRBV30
CAWEFQPGDTQYF
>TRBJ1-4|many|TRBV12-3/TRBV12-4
CASSLWGNEKLFF
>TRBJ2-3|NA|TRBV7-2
CASSSNTLGSDTQYF
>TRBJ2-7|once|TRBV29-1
CSVGGQIYEQYF
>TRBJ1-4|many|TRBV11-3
CASSLDPPGQGATNEKLFF
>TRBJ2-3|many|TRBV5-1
CASRSDPALGDTQYF
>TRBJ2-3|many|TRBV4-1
CASSQDSKRERTDTQYF
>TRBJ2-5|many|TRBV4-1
CASSQDDVQETQYF
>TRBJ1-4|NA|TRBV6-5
CASSPRPIGTGEKLFF
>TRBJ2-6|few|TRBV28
CASSLGQVTSGANVLTF
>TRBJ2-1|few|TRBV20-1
CSAHGLAGNEQFF
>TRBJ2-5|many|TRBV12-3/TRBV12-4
CASTGRGTSGSGETQYF
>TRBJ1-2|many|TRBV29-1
CSVREGGYTF
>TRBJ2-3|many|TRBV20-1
CSASLADTQYF
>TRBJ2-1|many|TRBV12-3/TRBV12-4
CASSRSGSSYNEQFF
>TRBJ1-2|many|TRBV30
CAWSPTAGFGYTF
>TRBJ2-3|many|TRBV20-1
CSARALATDTQYF
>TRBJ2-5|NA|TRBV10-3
CAISDGDRGRETQYF
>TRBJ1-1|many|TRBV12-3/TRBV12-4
CASSFQGMNTEAFF
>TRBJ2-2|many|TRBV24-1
CATSDLARGPDTGELFF
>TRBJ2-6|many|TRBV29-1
CSVTLSGANVLTF
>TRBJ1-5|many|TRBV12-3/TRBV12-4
CASSSGRFGEPQHF
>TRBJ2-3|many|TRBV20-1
CSAIAPGGRRDTQYF
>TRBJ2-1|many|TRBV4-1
CASSLAGGPDEQFF
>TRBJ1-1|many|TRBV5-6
CASHSGGWTEAFF
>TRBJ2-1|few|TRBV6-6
CASSYFTGHNEQFF
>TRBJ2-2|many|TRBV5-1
CASSARETGELFF
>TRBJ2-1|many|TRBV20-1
CSARIGGTYNEQFF
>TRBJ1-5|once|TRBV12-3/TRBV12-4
CASRAGTVNQPQHF
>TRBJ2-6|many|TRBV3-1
CASSQGGANVLTF
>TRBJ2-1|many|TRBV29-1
CSANRGANEQFF
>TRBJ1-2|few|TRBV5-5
CASSQDRGLLYGYTF
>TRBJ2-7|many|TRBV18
CASSPQQGAYEQYF
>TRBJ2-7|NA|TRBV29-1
CSSVDRYTYEQYF
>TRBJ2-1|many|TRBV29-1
CSGDSDYNEQFF
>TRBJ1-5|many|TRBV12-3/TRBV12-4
CASRLSGGLNQPQHF
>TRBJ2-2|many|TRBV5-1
CASSKELRTSGYNTGELFF
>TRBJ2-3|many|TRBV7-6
CASSLALTGGSTDTQYF
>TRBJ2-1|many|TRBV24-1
CATSDLASGTSSYNEQFF
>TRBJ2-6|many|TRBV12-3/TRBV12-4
CASSYTGVPGANVLTF
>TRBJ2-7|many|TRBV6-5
CASRGSGGGYEQYF
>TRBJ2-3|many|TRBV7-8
CASTPGATTDTQYF
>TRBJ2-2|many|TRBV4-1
CASSQGLAAGELFF